A single sample gave rise to the 18 T cell receptor beta chains below, sequenced in a study of OX40 agonist ivuxolimab in advanced cancers. This table comes from immunoSEQ multiplex PCR, and its TCRdb copy is limited to in-frame clones, with some not included. Of approximately 63,000 clones in the sample, around 87% are singletons; the top ten hold around 6.5%. The sequencing used CD4+ or CD8+ T cells sorted from blood, collected in a trial of the OX40 agonist ivuxolimab. These receptors all come from an adult with an advanced solid tumor such as melanoma, head and neck, liver or kidney cancer.

This chain links TRBV4-2 with TRBJ2-3; the D is unclear. Germline V gene sequence: CDR1 LGHNA, CDR2 YNFKEQ. The CDR3 is 13 amino acids. V was shortened by 3 bases and J by 6 bases, with 10 bases between the two germline ends. The CDR3, as DNA: TGTGCCAGCAGCCAGGAACTGCCTGATACGCAGTATTTT. Translating it yields CASSQELPDTQYF.

The chain employs TRBV14 and TRBJ2-1; D is unclear. CDR1 and CDR2 from the germline V gene are SGHDN and FVKESK. V was clipped by 0 bases and J by 8 bases, with 8 bases between them. CDR3 length equals 13 residues. CDR3 sequence reads: CASSQDPRYEQFF. The DNA of the CDR3 is TGTGCCAGCAGCCAAGACCCTAGATATGAGCAGTTCTTC.

The J gene is TRBJ2-5, the V gene TRBV6-1; TRBD2 is a possible D gene (6 bases). The germline V gene encodes CDR1 MNHNS and CDR2 SASEGT. The CDR3 length is 13 residues. The V gene lost 1 base and the J gene lost 5 bases, with 8 bases spanning the gap. The CDR3 region is CASSEVGGETQYF. The CDR3 DNA follows: TGTGCCAGCAGTGAAGTGGGGGGTGAGACCCAGTACTTC.

This chain uses TRBV19 with TRBJ2-7, with D perhaps assigned TRBD1 or TRBD2 (5 bases each). V was shortened by 6 bases and J by 5 bases, with 20 bases between the two germline ends. The CDR3 is 15 residues long. Germline CDR1 is LNHDA and CDR2 is SQIVND (reference sequence). The CDR3 is CASSPWTRGVNEQYF. The CDR3 DNA reads as TGTGCCAGTAGCCCTTGGACCCGAGGGGTAAACGAGCAGTACTTC.

In nucleotides, the CDR3 is TGTGCCTGGACGGAGGTCCAGGCCACAGATACGCAGTATTTT. Residues: CAWTEVQATDTQYF. The rearrangement joins TRBV30 to TRBJ2-3; maybe TRBD2 (5 bases). The V end was cut by 4 bases, the J end by 2 bases, with 13 bases between. There are 14 residues in the CDR3. The germline V gene has CDR1 GTSNPN and CDR2 SVGIG (reference sequence).

V usage is TRBV15 and J usage is TRBJ1-3, with no clear D. This CDR3 contains 18 residues. V lost 3 bases, J lost 0 bases, and 18 bases lay in between. Per germline, CDR1 LNHNV and CDR2 YYDKDF (reference sequence). The DNA of the CDR3 is TGTGCCACCAGCAGCCCGGACGGATTGCTTAGCTCTGGAAACACCATATATTTT. Its translation is CATSSPDGLLSSGNTIYF.

V usage is TRBV11-1 and J usage is TRBJ2-5, with no clear D. This CDR3 comprises 12 residues. V lost 3 bases, J lost 4 bases, and 6 bases lay in between. Germline CDR1 SGHAT, CDR2 FQDESV (reference sequence). The CDR3 DNA reads as TGTGCCAGCAGCTTTCGCGGAGAGACCCAGTACTTC. It translates to CASSFRGETQYF.

In the case of this clone: Distinct nucleotide sequences in the sample also encode this CDR3. This chain links TRBV27 with TRBJ2-7; tentatively, D is TRBD2 (6 bases). CDR3 length equals 13 residues. Germline V gives CDR1 MNHEY, CDR2 SMNVEV (reference sequence). V was trimmed by 4 bases and J by 0 bases, leaving 7 bases between them. In DNA form, the CDR3 reads TGTGCCAGCAGTTCCGGGAGCTCCTACGAGCAGTACTTC. Protein: CASSSGSSYEQYF.

The chain's CDR3 is CAWVPPEEGYGIYEQYF. CDR3 nucleotides: TGTGCCTGGGTCCCTCCAGAAGAAGGATACGGAATCTACGAGCAGTACTTC. V and J are TRBV30 and TRBJ2-7, with unresolved D. Trimming stripped 5 bases from V and 3 bases from J, with 26 bases between. The CDR3 runs to 17 residues. Germline CDR1 GTSNPN, CDR2 SVGIG (reference sequence).

The rearrangement uses TRBV30 and TRBJ1-2; no definite D call. V was clipped by 1 base and J by 4 bases, with 19 bases between them. The CDR3 has 16 residues. Germline V gene lookup returns CDR1 GTSNPN and CDR2 SVGIG (reference sequence). The CDR3 reads CAWSAWLGSAGYGYTF. CDR3 coding DNA: TGTGCCTGGAGTGCCTGGCTGGGGTCCGCAGGCTATGGCTACACCTTC.

The J gene is TRBJ1-5, the V gene TRBV27; D remains unclear. Trimming pared 4 bases from V and 7 bases from J, leaving 11 bases between. The CDR3 extends over 13 amino acids. Germline V lookup: CDR1 MNHEY, CDR2 SMNVEV (reference sequence). CDR3: CASSWVGNQPQHF. The DNA for the CDR3 is TGTGCCAGCAGTTGGGTAGGGAACCAGCCCCAGCATTTT.

The rearrangement links TRBV6-5 to TRBJ1-6, with TRBD1 identical over 7 bases. Germline loops: CDR1 MNHEY, CDR2 SVGAGI. The J segment lost 5 bases and the V segment lost 6 bases, leaving 4 bases of the junction unmatched. CDR3 size: 14 residues. Written as DNA, the CDR3 is TGTGCCAGCAGAACAGGGGTGGATAATTCACCCCTCCACTTT. Protein: CASRTGVDNSPLHF.

The V and J genes are TRBV28 and TRBJ2-1, with 11 positions matching TRBD2. The germline gives CDR1 MDHEN, CDR2 SYDVKM. The V and J ends lost 3 bases and 3 bases, in that order; junction bases with no gene match: 4. This CDR3 has 16 residues. In DNA, the CDR3 is TGTGCCAGCAGTTTCCTTGGGACTAGCGGCTACAATGAGCAGTTCTTC. Its translation: CASSFLGTSGYNEQFF.

The CDR3 here is CASSTGTGWSEQYF. The CDR3 DNA reads TGTGCCAGCAGTACCGGGACGGGTTGGTCCGAGCAGTACTTC. The J gene is TRBJ2-7, the V gene TRBV5-8; TRBD1 or TRBD2 may be the D gene (5 bases each). Germline loops: CDR1 SGHTS, CDR2 YDEGEE. This CDR3 is built from 14 residues. Deletions cut 5 bases from V and 6 bases from J, with 18 bases between.

This clone was picked up a small number of times. The V gene is TRBV7-9, the J gene TRBJ1-2, with D possibly being TRBD1 (5 bases). The CDR3 length is 14 residues. CDR1 and CDR2 from the germline V gene are SEHNR and FQNEAQ (reference sequence). Trimming removed 5 bases at V and 5 bases at J, with 15 bases between. CDR3 nucleotides: TGTGCCAGCAGCCTCGGAACAGGCCTTTATGGCTACACCTTC. Protein product: CASSLGTGLYGYTF. The full variable domain, completed using reference TRBV7-9 and TRBJ1-2, is DTGVSQNPRHKITKRGQNVTFRCDPISEHNRLYWYRQTLGQGPEFLTYFQNEAQLEKSRLLSDRFSAERPKGSFSTLEIQRTEQGDSAMYLCASSLGTGLYGYTFGSGTRLTVV.

The V and J genes are TRBV6-5 and TRBJ2-1; 7 bases agree with TRBD2. CDR1 is MNHEY, CDR2 SVGAGI, per germline. J lost 4 bases, V lost 0 bases, and 6 bases had no gene match. The CDR3 sequence is 16 residues long. In nucleotides, the CDR3 is TGTGCCAGCAGTTACTCGCGCGGGAGCTCATACAATGAGCAGTTCTTC. This encodes CASSYSRGSSYNEQFF.

This chain connects TRBV9 to TRBJ2-7; D may be TRBD1 (5 bases). The germline V gene has CDR1 SGDLS and CDR2 YYNGEE. V shed 2 bases and J shed 6 bases, with 12 bases lying between them. The CDR3 has 13 residues. CDR3 bases: TGTGCCAGCAGCGTGGGGCGGTTCGGCGAGCAGTACTTC. It translates to CASSVGRFGEQYF. The variable domain in full, completed from reference TRBV9 and TRBJ2-7, reads DSGVTQTPKHLITATGQRVTLRCSPRSGDLSVYWYQQSLDQGLQFLIQYYNGEERAKGNILERFSAQQFPDLHSELNLSSLELGDSALYFCASSVGRFGEQYFGPGTRLTVT.

J is TRBJ2-5 and V is TRBV29-1; TRBD1 matches 8 bases. Germline CDR1 SQVTM, CDR2 ANQGSEA. The J segment lost 5 bases and the V segment lost 3 bases, leaving 11 bases of the junction unmatched. This CDR3 contains 15 residues. The CDR3 sequence: CSVELGGQGRETQYF. CDR3 coding DNA: TGCAGCGTTGAGCTCGGTGGACAGGGACGTGAGACCCAGTACTTC.